Following are 27 T cell receptor beta chains from one sample sequenced in a study of T cells in women clearing cervical HPV infection. Produced via immunoSEQ multiplex PCR; TCRdb's table is partial and in-frame only. In all, the sample yields about 48,000 clones. Material: blood buffy coat. The receptors originated from a woman between 18 and 70 years old with a cervical HPV16 infection that either progressed to CIN3+ or cleared (not recorded which).

Comments on this clone: The read stops 3 residues short of the end of the CDR3; the missing end is completed from the germline J gene. The genes are TRBV13 and TRBJ1-3, with a possible D match to TRBD1 (6 bases). This CDR3 has 14 residues. The germline gives CDR1 PRHDT, CDR2 FYEKMQ (reference sequence). V lost 5 bases, J lost 5 bases, and 13 bases lay in between. CDR3 amino acids: CASSLGGARNTIYF. CDR3 DNA (partial): TGTGCCAGCAGCCTTGGGGGGGCGCGAAACACC.

As for this clone: The read halts 3 residues ahead of the CDR3 end, with the missing end drawn from the germline J gene. The genes are TRBV20-1 and TRBJ2-3, with 12 bases that match TRBD2. CDR3 size: 17 residues. The junction had 4 bases not matched to a gene; V was cut back by 0 bases and J by 0 bases. Germline V gene sequence: CDR1 DFQATT, CDR2 SNEGSKA (reference sequence). The sequenced CDR3 bases are TGCAGTGCTAGAGATCCGACTAGCGGGGGAAGCACAGATACG. This encodes CSARDPTSGGSTDT. The entire CDR3 protein reads CSARDPTSGGSTDTQYF.

With regard to this clone: The sequenced fragment ends 3 residues before the CDR3 boundary, so the rest is inferred from the germline J gene. The chain carries TRBV7-9 and TRBJ2-5; TRBD2 is a possible D gene (7 bases). The CDR3 is made up of 15 amino acids. Per the germline V gene, CDR1 is SEHNR and CDR2 is FQNEAQ (reference sequence). The V end lost 2 bases, the J end lost 2 bases, and 12 bases lay between the germline ends. Incomplete CDR3 DNA: TGTGCCAGCAGCTTATTTCGGGGGGCACAAGAGACC. It yields the protein CASSLFRGAQET. The complete CDR3 sequence is CASSLFRGAQETQYF.

Comment on this clone: The read ends 3 residues early relative to the CDR3; the germline J gene fills the gap. The rearrangement links TRBV7-6 to TRBJ2-1; TRBD2 agrees at 8 bases. CDR3 length equals 17 residues. V was pared by 2 bases and J by 3 bases, with 9 bases of the junction left unmatched. From germline, CDR1 is SGHVS and CDR2 FNYEAQ. CDR3 amino acids: CASSLRVAGLLYNEQFF. Partial CDR3 DNA: TGTGCCAGCAGCTTAAGGGTAGCGGGGCTGCTCTACAATGAG.

On this clone: The CDR3 end falls 3 residues outside the read, so it is completed with the germline J gene. The V call is TRBV7-6, the J call TRBJ1-3, with 12 bases matching TRBD1. Germline CDR1 and CDR2: SGHVS and FNYEAQ. V dropped 5 bases and J dropped 9; count of bases not matched to a gene: 5. The CDR3 has 14 residues. The CDR3 sequence: CASSLGTGGVTIYF. The covered CDR3 bases are TGTGCCAGCAGCCTTGGGACAGGGGGCGTCACC.

CDR3 protein: CASSPTGGGNSPLHF. Partial CDR3 DNA: TGTGCCAGCTCGCCAACAGGGGGCGGTAATTCACCC. The chain has TRBV18 and TRBJ1-6, with TRBD1 matching 9 bases. The sequenced fragment ends 3 residues before the CDR3 boundary, so the rest is inferred from the germline J gene. The CDR3 is 15 residues long. V shed 6 bases, J shed 6 bases, and the junction held 6 bases outside the gene matches. Germline V gene lookup returns CDR1 KGHSH and CDR2 LQKENI.

With regard to this clone: The CDR3 extends 3 residues past the end of the read, so its final part is completed from the germline J gene. This chain connects TRBV20-1 to TRBJ2-1; 12 nucleotides agree with TRBD2. The CDR3 extends over 16 amino acids. Germline V CDR1 and CDR2: DFQATT, SNEGSKA (reference sequence). With V trimmed by 6 bases and J by 7 bases, 13 bases remained unmatched. The CDR3 loop is CSARLAGVDRMNEQFF. The DNA read from the CDR3 is TGCAGTGCGAGACTAGCGGGGGTAGATAGAATGAATGAG.

Here the CDR3 reads CASSPGGQGGYTF. The CDR3 DNA, read in part, is TGTGCCAGCAGCCCCGGAGGGCAGGGTGGC. This chain uses TRBV28 with TRBJ1-2, with D perhaps matching TRBD1 (5 bases). The read comes to an end 3 residues before the CDR3 does, leaving the germline J gene to fill in the end. Germline V gene data show CDR1 as MDHEN and CDR2 as SYDVKM. The CDR3 length is 13 residues. The V and J ends lost 6 bases and 7 bases respectively, with 15 bases between them.

Concerning this clone itself: The read ends 3 residues before the CDR3 terminus; that terminus is restored from the germline J gene. The J gene is TRBJ1-5, the V gene TRBV18; the match to TRBD1 covers 12 bases. The CDR3 is 18 residues long. Germline loops: CDR1 KGHSH, CDR2 LQKENI. V dropped 6 bases and J dropped 6; count of bases not matched to a gene: 15. The CDR3 loop reads CASSPGTGGAERGQPQHF. The CDR3 bases that were read are TGTGCCAGCTCGCCCGGGACAGGGGGCGCTGAGAGGGGTCAGCCC.

As to this clone: The CDR3 end lies 3 residues beyond the end of the read and is filled in from the germline J gene. The V and J genes are TRBV5-1 and TRBJ2-3; D is undetermined. The CDR3 has 16 amino acids. Germline CDR1 is SGHRS and CDR2 is YFSETQ. Deletions cut 0 bases from V and 2 bases from J, with 13 bases between. CDR3 bases read: TGCGCCAGCAGCTTGGCTGGCACACAAATCACAGATACG. It codes for CASSLAGTQITDT. The entire CDR3 protein is CASSLAGTQITDTQYF.

As to this clone: The CDR3 end falls 3 residues outside the read, so it is completed with the germline J gene. The rearrangement links TRBV20-1 to TRBJ2-3; D gene uncertain. Trimming pared 3 bases from V and 2 bases from J, leaving 9 bases between. CDR3 length equals 13 residues. Germline V CDR1 and CDR2: DFQATT, SNEGSKA (reference sequence). CDR3 bases read: TGCAGTGCTAGCCCCCCAGTCACAGATACG. Its translation: CSASPPVTDT. The full-length CDR3 reads as CSASPPVTDTQYF.

A note on this clone: The CDR3 goes on 3 residues after the read ends, and that part is filled in from the germline J gene. This chain joins TRBV19 and TRBJ2-3, with 7 bases lining up with TRBD1. Germline V gene data show CDR1 as LNHDA and CDR2 as SQIVND (reference sequence). Trimming at V came to 3 bases and at J to 6 bases, leaving 6 bases not matched to a gene. The CDR3 has 14 residues. The DNA read from the CDR3 is TGTGCCAGTAGTATCGAGACAGGGTATGATACG. It encodes CASSIETGYDT. The entire CDR3 protein reads CASSIETGYDTQYF.

In regard to this clone: Coverage ceases 3 residues before the CDR3 finishes, and the germline J gene fills in the end. The chain carries TRBV20-1 and TRBJ2-3; unclear D gene. V lost 3 bases and J lost 0, with 10 bases in between. The CDR3 runs to 14 residues. Germline V gene data show CDR1 as DFQATT and CDR2 as SNEGSKA (reference sequence). The CDR3 region is CSASLSVSTDTQYF. CDR3 DNA (partial): TGCAGTGCTAGCCTCAGCGTCAGCACAGATACG.

CDR3 DNA (partial): TGTGCCAGCAGTTACCCTCGACTAGCGGGAGGAAGCAATGAG. Its translation: CASSYPRLAGGSNE. The full-length CDR3 reads as CASSYPRLAGGSNEQFF. This chain connects TRBV6-2 or TRBV6-3 to TRBJ2-1; 13 bases are a match to TRBD2. Coverage ceases 3 residues before the CDR3 finishes, and the germline J gene fills in the end. This CDR3 region has 17 residues. With 2 bases clipped from V and 6 bases from J, the junction kept 7 bases outside the gene matches. Germline CDR1 is MNHEY and CDR2 is SVGEGT.

CDR3 DNA (partial): TGTGCCAGCAGCTTGGCCAGGACCGCGGGTTCACCC. It codes for CASSLARTAGSP. The full CDR3 protein reads CASSLARTAGSPLHF. The genes are TRBV5-4 and TRBJ1-6, with D unresolved. Coverage ceases 3 residues before the CDR3 finishes, and the germline J gene fills in the end. V was trimmed by 0 bases and J by 9 bases, leaving 13 bases between them. There are 15 residues in the CDR3. CDR1 and CDR2 from the germline V gene are SGHNT and YYREEE (reference sequence).

Comments on this clone: The observed sequence ends 3 residues before the CDR3 terminus, with the missing tail filled in from the germline J gene. This chain joins TRBV5-1 and TRBJ2-1; 11 bases agree with TRBD2. Germline-derived CDR1 and CDR2 are SGHRS and YFSETQ. This CDR3 contains 17 residues. The ends lost 0 bases at V and 4 bases at J; junction bases unmatched: 6. CDR3 region: CASSLGLLAGVYNEQFF. The sequenced CDR3 bases are TGCGCCAGCAGCTTGGGCCTACTAGCGGGGGTATACAATGAG.

With regard to this clone: The CDR3 end lies 3 residues beyond the end of the read and is filled in from the germline J gene. V and J are TRBV7-6 and TRBJ2-3; TRBD2 matches 7 bases. The CDR3 runs to 15 residues. Per the germline V gene, CDR1 is SGHVS and CDR2 is FNYEAQ. J was trimmed by 1 base and V by 3 bases; bases with no gene match: 4. The sequenced CDR3 bases are TGTGCCAGCAGCTTGGTGGGGGGGGGCACAGATACG. Protein product: CASSLVGGGTDT. The whole CDR3 protein reads CASSLVGGGTDTQYF.

Worth noting for this clone: The read falls 3 residues short of the CDR3 end, and the missing part is taken from the germline J gene. The chain is built from TRBV30 and TRBJ2-7; a weak D match, TRBD2 (6 bases). The CDR3 runs to 14 residues. V gave up 7 bases and J gave up 5 bases, with 21 bases separating them. Germline CDR1 is GTSNPN and CDR2 is SVGIG (reference sequence). The DNA read from the CDR3 is TGTGCCTTCGCCTGGTCCCTAAGGAGGGACGAG. This gives the protein CAFAWSLRRDE. The full CDR3 reads CAFAWSLRRDEQYF.

A word on this clone: Coverage ceases 3 residues before the CDR3 finishes, and the germline J gene fills in the end. The J gene is TRBJ2-1, the V gene TRBV7-9; TRBD2 matches 7 bases. Germline CDR1 and CDR2: SEHNR and FQNEAQ (reference sequence). J lost 5 bases, V lost 4 bases, and 2 bases had no gene match. There are 13 residues in the CDR3. This CDR3 reads CASSWGGDNEQFF. CDR3 bases read: TGTGCCAGCAGCTGGGGGGGGGACAATGAG.

Concerning this clone itself: The missing CDR3 end, 3 residues past where the read stops, is filled in from the germline J gene. The chain links TRBV7-6 to TRBJ2-1, with TRBD2 identical over 8 bases. Per germline, CDR1 SGHVS and CDR2 FNYEAQ. J lost 4 bases, V lost 1 base, and 9 bases had no gene match. The CDR3 spans 17 residues. The CDR3 here is CASSLGVAGTLYNEQFF. The CDR3 DNA, read in part, is TGTGCCAGCAGCTTAGGAGTAGCGGGGACTTTATACAATGAG.

On this clone itself: The read terminates 3 residues ahead of where the CDR3 ends, so the germline J gene completes it. This chain joins TRBV2 and TRBJ1-2; 7 bases line up with TRBD1. Germline CDR1 and CDR2: SNHLY and FYNNEI. CDR3 length equals 15 residues. With 7 bases clipped from V and 4 bases from J, the junction kept 12 bases outside the gene matches. Incomplete CDR3 DNA: TGTGCCAGCACCCCCACGGTAGGGGGCTTCTATGGC. It codes for CASTPTVGGFYG. The complete CDR3 reads CASTPTVGGFYGYTF.

In the case of this clone: The read falls 3 residues short of the CDR3 end, and the missing part is taken from the germline J gene. The chain couples TRBV20-1 to TRBJ1-5; 7 nucleotides agree with TRBD1. CDR3 length: 13 amino acids. Germline trimming cut 0 bases from V and 7 bases from J; bases unmatched to any gene: 3. CDR1 DFQATT and CDR2 SNEGSKA come from the germline V gene (reference sequence). The sequenced CDR3 bases are TGCAGTGCTAGAGATCAGGGGGGCCAGCCC. Amino acid sequence: CSARDQGGQP. The whole CDR3 sequence is CSARDQGGQPQHF.

With respect to this clone: The CDR3 is cut off 3 residues early in the read; its end comes from the germline J gene. The chain combines TRBV18 with TRBJ2-7; the D gene is possibly TRBD2 (5 bases). CDR1 is KGHSH and CDR2 is LQKENI in the germline V gene. This CDR3 contains 14 residues. The germline V and J ends were trimmed by 2 bases and 5 bases, with 13 bases remaining between them. Partial CDR3 DNA: TGTGCCAGCTCACCAGTCCGTTCGGGGAACGAG. Translating gives CASSPVRSGNE. The full-length CDR3 reads as CASSPVRSGNEQYF.

Concerning this clone: The sequenced fragment ends 3 residues before the CDR3 boundary, so the rest is inferred from the germline J gene. This sequence joins TRBV28 and TRBJ1-5, with TRBD1 identical over 9 bases. The CDR3 is 16 amino acids. V was pared by 6 bases and J by 6 bases, with 12 bases of the junction left unmatched. Germline CDR1 reads MDHEN; CDR2 reads SYDVKM. Here the CDR3 reads CASRILYRGQGQPQHF. The covered CDR3 bases are TGTGCCAGCAGGATACTTTACAGGGGGCAAGGTCAGCCC.

About this clone: The read comes to an end 3 residues before the CDR3 does, leaving the germline J gene to fill in the end. The rearrangement links TRBV7-8 to TRBJ2-3, with 7 bases lining up with TRBD2. The CDR3 has 18 amino acids. The J segment lost 3 bases and the V segment lost 3 bases, leaving 15 bases of the junction unmatched. Germline CDR1 SGHVS, CDR2 FQNEAQ. The CDR3 DNA, read in part, is TGTGCCAGCAGCTTCACTACGATAGGACTAGTAAGGACAGATACG. Translated: CASSFTTIGLVRTDT. The whole CDR3 is CASSFTTIGLVRTDTQYF.

For this clone: The read finishes 3 residues shy of the CDR3 end, and the germline J gene is used to complete it. The V and J genes are TRBV29-1 and TRBJ2-3; D might be TRBD2 (5 bases). Germline lookup yields CDR1 SQVTM and CDR2 ANQGSEA. CDR3 length: 11 residues. V lost 8 bases, J lost 6 bases, and 12 bases lay in between. CDR3 region: CSSRGSDTQYF. The sequenced CDR3 bases are TGCAGCTCCCGGGGTTCGGATACG.

As regards this clone: Read data end 3 residues before the CDR3 end; the end is taken from the germline J gene. The chain combines TRBV7-9 with TRBJ1-3, with D hard to call. Germline CDR1 reads SEHNR; CDR2 reads FQNEAQ (reference sequence). Trimming took 7 bases from V and 0 from J, leaving 13 bases between them. This CDR3 has 15 amino acids. CDR3 loop: CASTPTAYSGNTIYF. The DNA read from the CDR3 is TGTGCCAGCACACCAACAGCCTACTCTGGAAACACC. Full variable domain (missing parts from reference TRBV7-9 and TRBJ1-3): DTGVSQNPRHKITKRGQNVTFRCDPISEHNRLYWYRQTLGQGPEFLTYFQNEAQLEKSRLLSDRFSAERPKGSFSTLEIQRTEQGDSAMYLCASTPTAYSGNTIYFGEGSWLTVV.